Ten or more counts support the clone carrying this T cell receptor (beta chain). Its antigen is undetermined. This entry is derived from a study of identical twins. Study-level results: Cross-sectional statistics underpinned the conclusions; the same donors were not followed. Models underestimated TCR alpha sharing (out-of-frame) in monozygotic twins. Cord blood beta clonotypes present at high abundance carried fewer insertions; no such pattern appeared in memory repertoires.

TCRdb itself ran the 5' RACE reads through MiXCR, one entry per CDR3 protein. The sample shows roughly 700,000 distinct CDR3 sequences, over 8.5% of them seen only once. Per the germline V gene, CDR1 is DFQATT and CDR2 is SNEGSKA (reference sequence). V was clipped by 6 bases and J by 2 bases; unmatched bases: 6. The CDR3 contains 14 residues. These same data were also listed under a study on yellow fever vaccine responses in identical twins.

This receptor was identified in a woman under 30 in good health. This sequence joins TRBV20-1 and TRBJ2-7; TRBD2 aligns across 11 bases. The sample consisted of PBMCs. This CDR3 is CSATTSGNPYEQYF. CDR3 in DNA: TGCAGTGCCACGACTAGCGGGAATCCCTACGAGCAGTACTTC.